This T cell receptor (beta chain) is drawn from a study of cytomegalovirus exposure and HLA in healthy donors. Study-level results: Association of a missense DCLRE1C variant with TCR beta V- and J-gene trimming was reported in a later analysis. TCR beta chains associated with HLA were, in a later analysis, more clonally expanded than equally common others.

With respect to this clone: Its antigen is unknown.

PCR was performed using 60 Vbeta and 13 Jbeta primers. Produced via immunoSEQ multiplex PCR; TCRdb's table is partial and in-frame only. The repertoire shows about 70,000 clones; the top ten hold about 2.4%. This clonotype was obtained from a female donor in good health and CMV-seropositive. Material for sequencing was PBMCs.

CDR3 DNA sequence: TGTGCCAGTAGTCGAGTGAGCGGGAACTCCTACAATGAGCAGTTCTTC. It is translated as CASSRVSGNSYNEQFF. The chain recombines TRBV19 with TRBJ2-1; 7 nucleotides line up with TRBD2. The V gene end was trimmed by 5 bases and the J gene end by 0 bases; junction bases not matched to a gene: 7. The V gene's germline CDR1 is LNHDA and CDR2 SQIVND (reference sequence). The CDR3 has 16 amino acids.